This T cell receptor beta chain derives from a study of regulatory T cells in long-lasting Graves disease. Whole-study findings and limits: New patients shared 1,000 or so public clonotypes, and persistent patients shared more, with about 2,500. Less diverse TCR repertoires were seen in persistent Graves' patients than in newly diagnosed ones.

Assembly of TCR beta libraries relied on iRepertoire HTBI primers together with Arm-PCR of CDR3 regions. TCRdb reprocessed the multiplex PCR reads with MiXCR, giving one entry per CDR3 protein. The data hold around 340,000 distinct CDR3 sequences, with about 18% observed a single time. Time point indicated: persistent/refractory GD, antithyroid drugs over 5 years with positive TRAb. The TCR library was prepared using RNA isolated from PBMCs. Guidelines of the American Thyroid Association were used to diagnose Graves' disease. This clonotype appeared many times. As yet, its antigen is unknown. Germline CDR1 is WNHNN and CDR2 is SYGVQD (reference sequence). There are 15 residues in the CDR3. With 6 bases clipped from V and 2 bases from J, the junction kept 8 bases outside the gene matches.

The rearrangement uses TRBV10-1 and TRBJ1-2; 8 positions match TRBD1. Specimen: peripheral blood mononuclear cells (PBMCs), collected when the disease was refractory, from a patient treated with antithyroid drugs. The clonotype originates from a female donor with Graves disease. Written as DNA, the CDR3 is TGCGCCAGCAGCCTAACAGGGGGTTGGAACTATGGCTACACCTTC. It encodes CASSLTGGWNYGYTF.